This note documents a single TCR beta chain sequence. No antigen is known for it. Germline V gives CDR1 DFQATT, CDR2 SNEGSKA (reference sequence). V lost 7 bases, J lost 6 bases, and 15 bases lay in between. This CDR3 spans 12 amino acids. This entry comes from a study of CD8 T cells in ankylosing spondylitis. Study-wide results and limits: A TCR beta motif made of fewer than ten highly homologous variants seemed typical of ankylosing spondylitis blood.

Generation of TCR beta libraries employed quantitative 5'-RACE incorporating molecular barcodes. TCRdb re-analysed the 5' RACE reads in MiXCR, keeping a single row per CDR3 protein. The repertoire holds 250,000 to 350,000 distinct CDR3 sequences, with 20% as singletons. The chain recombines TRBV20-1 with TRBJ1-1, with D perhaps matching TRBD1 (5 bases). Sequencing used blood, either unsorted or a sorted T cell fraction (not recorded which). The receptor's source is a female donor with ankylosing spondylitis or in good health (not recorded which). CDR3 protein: CSGEGGAAEAFF. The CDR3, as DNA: TGCAGTGGGGAGGGAGGGGCCGCTGAAGCTTTCTTT.